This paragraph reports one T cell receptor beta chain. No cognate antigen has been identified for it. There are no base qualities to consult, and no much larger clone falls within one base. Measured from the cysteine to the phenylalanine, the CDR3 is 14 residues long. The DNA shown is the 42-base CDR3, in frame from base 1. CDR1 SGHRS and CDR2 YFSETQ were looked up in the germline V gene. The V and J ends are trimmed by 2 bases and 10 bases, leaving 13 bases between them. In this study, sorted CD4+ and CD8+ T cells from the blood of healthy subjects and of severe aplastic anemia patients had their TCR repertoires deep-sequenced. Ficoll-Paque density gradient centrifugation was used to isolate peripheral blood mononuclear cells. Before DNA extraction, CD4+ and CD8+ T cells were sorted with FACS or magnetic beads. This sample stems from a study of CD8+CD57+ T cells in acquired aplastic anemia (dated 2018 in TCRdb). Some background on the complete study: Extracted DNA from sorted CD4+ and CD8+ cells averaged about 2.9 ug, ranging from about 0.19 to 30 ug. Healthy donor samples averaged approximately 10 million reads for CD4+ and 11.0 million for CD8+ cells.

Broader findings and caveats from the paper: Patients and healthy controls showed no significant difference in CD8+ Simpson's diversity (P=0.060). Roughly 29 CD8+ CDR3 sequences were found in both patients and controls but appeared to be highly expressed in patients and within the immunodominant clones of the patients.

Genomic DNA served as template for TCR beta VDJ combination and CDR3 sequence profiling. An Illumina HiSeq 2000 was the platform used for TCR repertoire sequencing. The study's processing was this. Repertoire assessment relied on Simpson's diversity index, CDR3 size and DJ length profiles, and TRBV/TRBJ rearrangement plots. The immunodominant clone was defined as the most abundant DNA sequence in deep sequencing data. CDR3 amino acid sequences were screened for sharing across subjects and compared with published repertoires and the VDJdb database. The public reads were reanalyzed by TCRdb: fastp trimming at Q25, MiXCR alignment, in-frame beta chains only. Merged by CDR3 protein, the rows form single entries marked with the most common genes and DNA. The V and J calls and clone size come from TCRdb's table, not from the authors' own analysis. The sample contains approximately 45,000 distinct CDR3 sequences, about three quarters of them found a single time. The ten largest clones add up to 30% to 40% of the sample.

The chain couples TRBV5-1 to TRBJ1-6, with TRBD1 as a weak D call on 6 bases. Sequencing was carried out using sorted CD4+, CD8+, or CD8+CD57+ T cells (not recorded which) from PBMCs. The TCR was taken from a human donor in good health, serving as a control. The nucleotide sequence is TGCGCCAGCAGCTTTCGGGGGCAGAGGTCACCCCTCCACTTT. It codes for CASSFRGQRSPLHF. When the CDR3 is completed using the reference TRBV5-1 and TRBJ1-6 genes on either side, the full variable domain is KAGVTQTPRYLIKTRGQQVTLSCSPISGHRSVSWYQQTPGQGLQFLFEYFSETQRNKGNFPGRFSGRQFSNSRSEMNVSTLELGDSALYLCASSFRGQRSPLHFGNGTRLTVT.